The next 20 T cell receptor beta chains were all read from a single sample in a study of monozygotic twins with inflammatory bowel disease. After re-calling the 5' RACE reads, TCRdb lists one entry per CDR3 protein, DNA absent. Recorded here are 110,000 to 150,000 distinct CDR3 sequences; the top ten clones represent 0.95% to 1.5%. The source material was blood. Receptors were obtained from a human donor with ulcerative colitis or Crohn's disease, or a healthy co-twin of an affected twin (not recorded which).

J is TRBJ1-4 and V is TRBV7-8. Germline V lookup: CDR1 SGHVS, CDR2 FQNEAQ. The CDR3 consists of 17 residues. This chain's CDR3 is CASSRGEKVATNEKLFF. The variable domain in full, with the rest retrieved from reference TRBV7-8 and TRBJ1-4, is GAGVSQSPRYKVAKRGQDVALRCDPISGHVSLFWYQQALGQGPEFLTYFQNEAQLDKSGLPSDRFFAERPEGSVSTLKIQRTQQEDSAVYLCASSRGEKVATNEKLFFGSGTQLSVL.

The chain carries TRBV9 and TRBJ1-2; TCRdb indicates TRBD1, and absent DNA this call remains unverified. The CDR3 contains 13 residues. Germline-derived CDR1 and CDR2 are SGDLS and YYNGEE. CDR3 in amino acids: CASSVYPSYGYTF.

The CDR3 region is CAWSFGTNQPQHF. The genes are TRBV30 and TRBJ1-5; TCRdb's D call, TRBD1, is unchecked because there is no DNA. The CDR3 extends over 13 amino acids. The germline gives CDR1 GTSNPN, CDR2 SVGIG (reference sequence).

The chain has TRBV5-1 and TRBJ2-3; TCRdb names TRBD1, which stays unverified in the absence of DNA. The CDR3 has 16 residues. In germline, CDR1 is SGHRS, CDR2 YFSETQ. CDR3 amino acids: CASSSAPTGGGDTQYF.

The rearrangement joins TRBV6-2 or TRBV6-3 to TRBJ2-7; the TCRdb call, TRBD2, lacks DNA for checking. Germline CDR1 and CDR2: MNHEY and SVGEGT. This CDR3 has 15 residues. The CDR3 region is CASSQGLARIHEQYF.

The chain uses TRBV12-3 or TRBV12-4 and TRBJ1-5; TCRdb selects TRBD1, and the lack of DNA leaves this call unchecked. This CDR3 has 14 amino acids. The chain's CDR3 is CASSYTGGSQPQHF.

V usage is TRBV7-2 and J usage is TRBJ1-1; the TRBD1 assignment by TCRdb is unverifiable without DNA. From germline, CDR1 is SGHTA and CDR2 FQGNSA. CDR3 length equals 15 residues. The CDR3 protein is CASSLEVTGFTEAFF.

V usage is TRBV5-5 and J usage is TRBJ2-7; TCRdb indicates TRBD1, and absent DNA this call remains unverified. There are 16 residues in the CDR3. The germline gives CDR1 SGHKS, CDR2 YYEKEE (reference sequence). Here the CDR3 reads CASSSPGGGYSYEQYF.

The V call is TRBV20-1, the J call TRBJ1-1. The CDR3 is 12 residues long. Germline CDR1 and CDR2: DFQATT and SNEGSKA (reference sequence). This chain's CDR3 is CSARRFNTEAFF.

The rearrangement uses TRBV25-1 and TRBJ2-7; the TCRdb call, TRBD1, lacks DNA for checking. The CDR3 has 16 amino acids. CDR1 and CDR2 from the germline V gene are MGHDK and SYGVNS. The chain's CDR3 is CASSEWFRTESYEQYF.

V usage is TRBV5-4 and J usage is TRBJ2-7; TCRdb's assignment of TRBD1 cannot be checked, as there is no DNA. Germline-derived CDR1 and CDR2 are SGHNT and YYREEE (reference sequence). The CDR3 spans 14 residues. The chain's CDR3 is CASSTRTGSYEQYF.

The chain joins TRBV19 to TRBJ2-1; TCRdb reports TRBD2, a call that lacks DNA to check it against. The CDR3 runs to 16 residues. From germline, CDR1 is LNHDA and CDR2 SQIVND (reference sequence). This CDR3 is CASSYASGSSYNEQFF.

The chain links TRBV28 to TRBJ2-7; with no DNA, the TCRdb D assignment of TRBD2 cannot be verified. Germline-derived CDR1 and CDR2 are MDHEN and SYDVKM. The CDR3 length is 15 residues. The CDR3: CASSLLTSGAKEQYF.

V and J are TRBV11-2 and TRBJ2-5; the D call of TRBD2 rests on TCRdb alone, since no DNA is present to check it. This CDR3 has 21 amino acids. Looked up from germline, CDR1 is SGHAT and CDR2 is FQNNGV. The chain's CDR3 is CASSPRTSSGRLSFLEETQYF.

V gene TRBV20-1 combines with J gene TRBJ2-5; TCRdb's D call, TRBD1, is unchecked because there is no DNA. Germline values: CDR1 DFQATT, CDR2 SNEGSKA (reference sequence). The CDR3 is 16 amino acids. The CDR3 here is CSARDGWGSNQETQYF.

The chain carries TRBV29-1 and TRBJ1-6; checking the TCRdb D call of TRBD1 is not possible without DNA. This CDR3 has 14 residues. Germline V gene data show CDR1 as SQVTM and CDR2 as ANQGSEA. CDR3 sequence: CSAAETGVGSPLHF. The whole variable domain, remainder taken from reference TRBV29-1 and TRBJ1-6, is SAVISQKPSRDICQRGTSLTIQCQVDSQVTMMFWYRQQPGQSLTLIATANQGSEATYESGFVIDKFPISRPNLTFSTLTVSNMSPEDSSIYLCSAAETGVGSPLHFGNGTRLTVT.

The rearrangement links TRBV24-1 to TRBJ1-5. This CDR3 spans 17 amino acids. Germline V gene lookup returns CDR1 KGHDR and CDR2 SFDVKD. CDR3 residues: CATSDAGSDYSNQPQHF.

This chain connects TRBV28 to TRBJ2-7; no DNA is available, so the TRBD1 call from TCRdb remains unchecked. The CDR3 runs 15 residues. The V gene's germline CDR1 is MDHEN and CDR2 SYDVKM. This CDR3 is CASSTLRDTYYEQYF.

The chain has TRBV6-6 and TRBJ2-1; as DNA is missing, the TRBD2 call by TCRdb cannot be tested. Germline V CDR1 and CDR2: MNHNY, SVGAGI (reference sequence). The CDR3 is 14 amino acids. CDR3: CASRGTSGRNEQFF.

The chain has TRBV7-2 and TRBJ2-7; TCRdb gives TRBD1 as the D gene, but with no DNA this cannot be confirmed. CDR3 size: 14 residues. Germline V CDR1 and CDR2: SGHTA, FQGNSA. The CDR3 here is CASSLATGNREQYF.